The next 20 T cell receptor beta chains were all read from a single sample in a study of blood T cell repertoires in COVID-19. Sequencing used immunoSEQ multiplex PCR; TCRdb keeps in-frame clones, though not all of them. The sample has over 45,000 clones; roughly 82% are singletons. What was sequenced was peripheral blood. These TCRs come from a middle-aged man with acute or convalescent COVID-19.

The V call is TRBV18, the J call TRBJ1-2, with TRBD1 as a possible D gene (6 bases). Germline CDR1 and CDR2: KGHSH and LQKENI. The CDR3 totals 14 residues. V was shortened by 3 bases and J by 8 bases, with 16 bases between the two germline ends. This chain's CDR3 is CASSPNPGVEGYTF. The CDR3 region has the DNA TGTGCCAGCTCACCGAACCCAGGGGTGGAAGGCTACACCTTC.

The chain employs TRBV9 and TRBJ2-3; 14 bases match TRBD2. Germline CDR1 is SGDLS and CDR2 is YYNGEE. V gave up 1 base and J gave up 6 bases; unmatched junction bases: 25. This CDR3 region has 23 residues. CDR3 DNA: TGTGCCAGCAGCGTAACCGGGACTAGCGGGGGCAACCACCCTGTATATACGTCCGATACGCAGTATTTT. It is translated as CASSVTGTSGGNHPVYTSDTQYF. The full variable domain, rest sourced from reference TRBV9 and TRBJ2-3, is DSGVTQTPKHLITATGQRVTLRCSPRSGDLSVYWYQQSLDQGLQFLIQYYNGEERAKGNILERFSAQQFPDLHSELNLSSLELGDSALYFCASSVTGTSGGNHPVYTSDTQYFGPGTRLTVL.

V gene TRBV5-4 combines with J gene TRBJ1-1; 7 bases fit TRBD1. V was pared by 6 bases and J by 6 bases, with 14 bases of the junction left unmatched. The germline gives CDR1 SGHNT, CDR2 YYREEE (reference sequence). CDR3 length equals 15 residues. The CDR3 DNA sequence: TGTGCCAGCACCAATGAGGGACAGTGGGTATCTGAAGCTTTCTTT. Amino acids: CASTNEGQWVSEAFF. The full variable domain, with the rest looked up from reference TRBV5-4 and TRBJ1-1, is ETGVTQSPTHLIKTRGQQVTLRCSSQSGHNTVSWYQQALGQGPQFIFQYYREEENGRGNFPPRFSGLQFPNYSSELNVNALELDDSALYLCASTNEGQWVSEAFFGQGTRLTVV.

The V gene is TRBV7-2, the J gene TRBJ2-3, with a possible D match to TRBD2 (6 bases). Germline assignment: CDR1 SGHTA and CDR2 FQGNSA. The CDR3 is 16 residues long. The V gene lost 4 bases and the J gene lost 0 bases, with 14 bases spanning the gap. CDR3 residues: CASSSTRPRSTDTQYF. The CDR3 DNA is TGTGCCAGCAGCTCGACTAGACCCCGTAGCACAGATACGCAGTATTTT.

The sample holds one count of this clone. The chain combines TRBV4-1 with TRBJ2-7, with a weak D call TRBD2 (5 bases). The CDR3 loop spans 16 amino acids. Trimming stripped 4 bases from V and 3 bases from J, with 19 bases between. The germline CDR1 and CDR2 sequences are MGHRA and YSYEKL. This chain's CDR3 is CASSPFAAERIYEQYF. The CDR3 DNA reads TGCGCCAGCAGCCCTTTTGCGGCGGAGCGGATCTACGAGCAGTACTTC.

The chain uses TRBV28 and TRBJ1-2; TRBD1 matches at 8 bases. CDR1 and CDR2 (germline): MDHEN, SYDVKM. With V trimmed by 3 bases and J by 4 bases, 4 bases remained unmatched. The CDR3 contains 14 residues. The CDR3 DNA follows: TGTGCCAGCAGTTTCCTTGACAGGGGCTATGGCTACACCTTC. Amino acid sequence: CASSFLDRGYGYTF.

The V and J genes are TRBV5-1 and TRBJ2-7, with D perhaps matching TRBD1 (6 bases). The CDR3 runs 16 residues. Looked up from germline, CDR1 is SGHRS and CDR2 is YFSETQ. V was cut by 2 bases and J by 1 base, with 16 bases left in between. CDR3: CASSLNSQGASYEQYF. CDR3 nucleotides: TGCGCCAGCAGCTTAAACTCACAGGGTGCATCCTACGAGCAGTACTTC.

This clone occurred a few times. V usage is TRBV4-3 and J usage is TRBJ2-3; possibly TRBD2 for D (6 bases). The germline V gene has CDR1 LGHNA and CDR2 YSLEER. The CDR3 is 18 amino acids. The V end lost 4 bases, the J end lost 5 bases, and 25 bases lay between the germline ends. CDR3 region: CASSPSPTRGSQGDTQYF. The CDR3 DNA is TGCGCCAGCAGCCCCTCCCCCACTCGGGGGAGCCAAGGAGATACGCAGTATTTT.

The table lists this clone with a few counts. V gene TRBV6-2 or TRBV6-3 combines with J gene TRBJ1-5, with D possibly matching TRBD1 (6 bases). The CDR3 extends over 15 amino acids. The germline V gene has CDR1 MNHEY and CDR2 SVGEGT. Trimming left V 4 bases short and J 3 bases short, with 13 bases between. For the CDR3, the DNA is TGTGCCAGCAGTTCCTTACAGGGTTACAATCAGCCCCAGCATTTT. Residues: CASSSLQGYNQPQHF.

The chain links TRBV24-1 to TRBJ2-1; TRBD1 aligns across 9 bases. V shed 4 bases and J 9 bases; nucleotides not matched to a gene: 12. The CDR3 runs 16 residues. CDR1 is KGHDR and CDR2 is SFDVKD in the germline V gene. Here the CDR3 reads CATSDPRTGDSGEQFF. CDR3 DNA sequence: TGTGCCACCAGTGACCCTAGGACAGGGGACTCGGGTGAGCAGTTCTTC.

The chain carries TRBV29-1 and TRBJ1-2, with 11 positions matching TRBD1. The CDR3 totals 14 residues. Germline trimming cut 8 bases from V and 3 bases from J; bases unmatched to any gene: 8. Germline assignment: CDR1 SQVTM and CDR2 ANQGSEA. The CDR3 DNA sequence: TGCAGCTCCAAGCGGACAGGGGGCGACTATGGCTACACCTTC. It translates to CSSKRTGGDYGYTF.

The CDR3 spells CASSSAVQGDEKLFF. As DNA, the CDR3 is TGTGCCAGCAGCTCGGCCGTGCAGGGTGATGAAAAACTGTTTTTT. This chain connects TRBV7-6 to TRBJ1-4, with D possibly TRBD1 on 5 matching bases. There are 15 residues in the CDR3. V was pared by 4 bases and J by 6 bases, with 15 bases between. CDR1 and CDR2 from the germline V gene are SGHVS and FNYEAQ.

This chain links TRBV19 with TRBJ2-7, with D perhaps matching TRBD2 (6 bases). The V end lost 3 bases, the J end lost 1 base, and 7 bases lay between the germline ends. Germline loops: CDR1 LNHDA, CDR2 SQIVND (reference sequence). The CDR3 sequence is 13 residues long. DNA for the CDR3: TGTGCCAGTAGTATGCGGGGTTCCTACGAGCAGTACTTC. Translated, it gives CASSMRGSYEQYF.

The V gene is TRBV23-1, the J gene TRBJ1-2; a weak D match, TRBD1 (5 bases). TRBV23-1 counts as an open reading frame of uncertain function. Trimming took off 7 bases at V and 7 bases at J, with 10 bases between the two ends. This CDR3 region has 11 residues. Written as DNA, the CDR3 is TGCGCCAGCACCACCCAGGGTGGCTACACCTTC. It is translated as CASTTQGGYTF.

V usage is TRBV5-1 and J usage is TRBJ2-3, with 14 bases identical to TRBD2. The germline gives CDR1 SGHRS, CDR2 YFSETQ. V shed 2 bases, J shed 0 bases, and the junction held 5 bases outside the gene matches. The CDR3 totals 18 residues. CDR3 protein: CASSFGLAGGASTDTQYF. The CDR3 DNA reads TGCGCCAGCAGCTTCGGACTAGCGGGGGGCGCTAGCACAGATACGCAGTATTTT.

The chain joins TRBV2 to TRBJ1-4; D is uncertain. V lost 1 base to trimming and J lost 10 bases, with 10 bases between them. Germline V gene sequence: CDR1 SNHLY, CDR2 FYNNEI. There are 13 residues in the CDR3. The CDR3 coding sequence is TGTGCCAGCAGTGAAGAGGTGGGAGGAAAACTGTTTTTT. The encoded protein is CASSEEVGGKLFF.

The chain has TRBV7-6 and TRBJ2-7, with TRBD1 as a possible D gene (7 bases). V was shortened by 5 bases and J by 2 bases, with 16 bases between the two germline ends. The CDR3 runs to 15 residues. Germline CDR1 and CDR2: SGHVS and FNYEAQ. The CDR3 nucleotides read TGTGCCAGCAGCCTGACGGCGGGACAGACCTACGAGCAGTACTTC. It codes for CASSLTAGQTYEQYF. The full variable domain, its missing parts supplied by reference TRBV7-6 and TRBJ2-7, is GAGVSQSPRYKVTKRGQDVALRCDPISGHVSLYWYRQALGQGPEFLTYFNYEAQQDKSGLPNDRFSAERPEGSISTLTIQRTEQRDSAMYRCASSLTAGQTYEQYFGPGTRLTVT.

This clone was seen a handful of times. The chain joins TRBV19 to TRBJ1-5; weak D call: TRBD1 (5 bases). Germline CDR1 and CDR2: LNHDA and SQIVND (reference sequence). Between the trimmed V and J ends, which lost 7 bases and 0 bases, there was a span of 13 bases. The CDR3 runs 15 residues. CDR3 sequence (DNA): TGTGCCAGTATACGACAGTTAAATAGCAATCAGCCCCAGCATTTT. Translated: CASIRQLNSNQPQHF.

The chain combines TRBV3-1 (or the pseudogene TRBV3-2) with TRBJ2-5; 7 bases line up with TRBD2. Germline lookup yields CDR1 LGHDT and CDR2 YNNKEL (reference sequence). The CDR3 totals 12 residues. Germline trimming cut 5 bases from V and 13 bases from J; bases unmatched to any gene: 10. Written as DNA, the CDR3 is TGTGCCAGCAGCTCGCCGGGGAGGGTCTGGTACTTC. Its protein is CASSSPGRVWYF.

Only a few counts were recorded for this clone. CDR3 region: CSVEERGAGQFF. The DNA of the CDR3 is TGCAGCGTTGAAGAGCGCGGGGCGGGGCAGTTCTTC. The chain recombines TRBV29-1 with TRBJ2-1; D is perhaps TRBD2 (6 bases). Germline CDR1 reads SQVTM; CDR2 reads ANQGSEA. This CDR3 region has 12 residues. V was pared by 0 bases and J by 12 bases, with 12 bases between.